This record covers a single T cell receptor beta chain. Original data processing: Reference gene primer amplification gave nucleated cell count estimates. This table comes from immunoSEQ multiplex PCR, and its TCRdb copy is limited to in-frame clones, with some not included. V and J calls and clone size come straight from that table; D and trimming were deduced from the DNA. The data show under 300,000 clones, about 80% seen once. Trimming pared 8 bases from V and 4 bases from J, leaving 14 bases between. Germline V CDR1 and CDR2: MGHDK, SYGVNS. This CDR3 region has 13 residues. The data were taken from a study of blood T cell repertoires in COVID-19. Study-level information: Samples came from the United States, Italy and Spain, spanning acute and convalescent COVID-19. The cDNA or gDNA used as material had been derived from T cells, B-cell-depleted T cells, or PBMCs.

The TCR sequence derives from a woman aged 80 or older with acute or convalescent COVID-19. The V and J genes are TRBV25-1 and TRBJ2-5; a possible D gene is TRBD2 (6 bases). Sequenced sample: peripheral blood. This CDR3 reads CASLGGVGETQYF. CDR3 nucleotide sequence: TGTGCCAGCCTGGGGGGAGTAGGAGAGACCCAGTACTTC.